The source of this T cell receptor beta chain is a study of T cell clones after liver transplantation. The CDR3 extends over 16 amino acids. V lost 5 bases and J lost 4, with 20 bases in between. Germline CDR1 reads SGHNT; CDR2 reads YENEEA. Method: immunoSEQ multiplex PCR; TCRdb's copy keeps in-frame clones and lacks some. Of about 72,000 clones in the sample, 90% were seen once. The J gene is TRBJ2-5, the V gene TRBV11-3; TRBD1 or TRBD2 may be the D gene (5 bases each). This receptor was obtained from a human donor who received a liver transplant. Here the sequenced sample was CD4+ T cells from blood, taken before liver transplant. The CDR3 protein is CASSPGGRGAGETQYF. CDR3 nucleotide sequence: TGTGCCAGCAGCCCGGGTGGGAGAGGGGCTGGAGAGACCCAGTACTTC. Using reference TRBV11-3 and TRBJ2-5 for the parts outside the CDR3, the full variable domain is EAGVVQSPRYKIIEKKQPVAFWCNPISGHNTLYWYLQNLGQGPELLIRYENEEAVDDSQLPKDRFSAERLKGVDSTLKIQPAELGDSAVYLCASSPGGRGAGETQYFGPGTRLLVL.